This entry features one T cell receptor beta chain sequence. With 0 bases clipped from V and 2 bases from J, the junction kept 8 bases outside the gene matches. Germline CDR1 is SGHNT and CDR2 is YYREEE (reference sequence). This CDR3 is 19 amino acids long. The data are from a study of beta chain features in type 1 diabetes. The isolated RNA, all of it, was reverse transcribed, so expressed TCRB transcripts were what got sequenced. Naive, central memory and regulatory T cell samples averaged roughly 3.5 million reads. TCRdb's copy holds only in-frame clones and misses some; the assay was immunoSEQ multiplex PCR. The data contain about 370,000 clones, around 16% of them singletons.

The sequence came from a woman aged 18 to 35 in good health. Input material: naive CD4+ T cells from blood. V and J are TRBV5-4 and TRBJ2-1, with 13 nucleotides matching TRBD2. Written as DNA, the CDR3 is TGTGCCAGCAGCTTGGACGGATCTACTAGCGGGAGGGCCTACAATGAGCAGTTCTTC. Amino acid sequence: CASSLDGSTSGRAYNEQFF. Using reference TRBV5-4 and TRBJ2-1 for the parts outside the CDR3, the full variable domain is ETGVTQSPTHLIKTRGQQVTLRCSSQSGHNTVSWYQQALGQGPQFIFQYYREEENGRGNFPPRFSGLQFPNYSSELNVNALELDDSALYLCASSLDGSTSGRAYNEQFFGPGTRLTVL.